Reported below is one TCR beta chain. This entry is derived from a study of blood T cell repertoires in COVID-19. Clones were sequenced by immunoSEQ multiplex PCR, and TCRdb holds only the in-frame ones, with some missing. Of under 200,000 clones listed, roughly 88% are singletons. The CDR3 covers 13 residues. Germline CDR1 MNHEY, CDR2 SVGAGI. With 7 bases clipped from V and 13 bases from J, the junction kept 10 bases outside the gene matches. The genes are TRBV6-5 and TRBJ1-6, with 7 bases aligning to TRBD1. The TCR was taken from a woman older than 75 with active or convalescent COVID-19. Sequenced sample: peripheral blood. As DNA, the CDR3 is TGTGCCAGCACCCCGACAGGGAGAGACCCCCTCCACTTT. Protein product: CASTPTGRDPLHF.